This T cell receptor (beta chain) was profiled in a study of CD8 T cells in Susac syndrome. Reverse transcription of about 0.5 to 1 ug RNA used random hexamers. The authors amplified TCR beta CDR3 across 54 Vbeta and 13 Jbeta using immunoSEQ multiplex PCR. TCRdb itself ran the immunoSEQ multiplex PCR reads through MiXCR, one entry per CDR3 protein. The sample lists about 250,000 distinct CDR3 sequences, just over 90% occurring once. The authors carried out high-throughput sequencing of TCR beta. They applied it to CD8+ and CD4+ T cells obtained from blood. TEMRA cells were FACS-enriched, while CD8+ and CD4+ T cells were negatively isolated. The CDR3 spans 13 residues. Between the trimmed V and J ends, which lost 6 bases and 10 bases, there was a span of 16 bases. This clonotype was detected only once.

Sequences were obtained from CD4+ T cells from PBMCs. The chain has TRBV12-3 or TRBV12-4 and TRBJ2-4; no firm D call. This receptor was obtained from a human donor with multiple sclerosis. The CDR3 region is CASSSRGALIQYF. In nucleotides, the CDR3 is TGTGCCAGCAGCTCCCGCGGAGCCCTGATTCAGTACTTC.